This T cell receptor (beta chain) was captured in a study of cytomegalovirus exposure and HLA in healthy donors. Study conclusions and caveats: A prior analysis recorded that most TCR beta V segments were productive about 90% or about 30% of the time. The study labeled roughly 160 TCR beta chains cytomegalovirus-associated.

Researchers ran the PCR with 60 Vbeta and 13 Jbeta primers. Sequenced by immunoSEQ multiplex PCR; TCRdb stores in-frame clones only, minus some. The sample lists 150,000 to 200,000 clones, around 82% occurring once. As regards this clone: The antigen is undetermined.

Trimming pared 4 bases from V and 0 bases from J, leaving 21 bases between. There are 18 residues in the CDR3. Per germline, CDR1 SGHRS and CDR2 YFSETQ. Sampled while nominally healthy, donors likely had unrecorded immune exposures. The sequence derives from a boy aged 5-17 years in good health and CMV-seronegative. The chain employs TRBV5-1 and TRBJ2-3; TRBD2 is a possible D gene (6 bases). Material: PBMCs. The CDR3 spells CASSPRTGGLASTDTQYF. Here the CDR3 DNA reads TGCGCCAGCAGCCCTCGGACTGGAGGGTTAGCTAGCACAGATACGCAGTATTTT.